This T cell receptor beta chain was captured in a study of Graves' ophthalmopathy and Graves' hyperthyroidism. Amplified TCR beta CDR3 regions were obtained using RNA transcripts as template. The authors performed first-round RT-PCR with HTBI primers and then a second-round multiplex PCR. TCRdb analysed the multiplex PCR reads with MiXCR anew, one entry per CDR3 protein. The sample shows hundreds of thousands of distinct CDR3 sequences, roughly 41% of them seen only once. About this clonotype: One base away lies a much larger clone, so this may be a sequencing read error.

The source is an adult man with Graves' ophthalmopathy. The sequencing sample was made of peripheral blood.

The CDR3 DNA sequence: TGCGCCAGCAGCCCTCAGAGGGACCCACCCCTCCACTTT. This gives the protein CASSPQRDPPLHF. V and J are TRBV4-3 and TRBJ1-6, with D possibly TRBD1 on 5 matching bases. The germline gives CDR1 LGHNA, CDR2 YSLEER. V gave up 4 bases and J gave up 11 bases, with 12 bases separating them. The CDR3 length is 13 residues.